This T cell receptor beta chain derives from a study of siplizumab effects on memory and regulatory T cells (dated by TCRdb to about 2019). Context from the whole study: The effect of the anti-CD2 antibody siplizumab on alloreactive T-cell subsets was examined in allogeneic mixed lymphocyte reactions constructed from human PBMCs.

Broad study findings and their caveats: For roughly 80-97% of proliferating CD4+ or CD8+ clones, no naive or memory phenotype could be assigned. Unstimulated naive T cells appeared to be more diverse than memory T cells, and naive cells seemed to make a substantial contribution to the alloresponse. The suppressive function of proliferating Tregs from siplizumab cultures was not functionally confirmed. Among mappable alloreactive CD4+ clones, the Treg-derived fraction averaged around 70% with siplizumab versus 25% to 30% in control reactions. Siplizumab significantly lowered the cumulative frequency of alloreactive sequences that could be traced to unstimulated CD4+ memory T cells. Sequences below about 10^-5 frequency were poorly captured, so only a minor fraction of alloreactive clones could be mapped to unstimulated subsets.

The method was the immunoSEQ multiplex PCR assay. Each sample had around 100,000 TCR templates assayed by the deep sequencing platform. Genomic DNA extracted from sorted T cells was the material used for TCRbeta CDR3 sequencing. The authors' pipeline ran thus. The R programming language was used for clonal analysis of TCRbeta CDR3 data. Alloreactive CD4+ and CD8+ clones were defined by comparing unstimulated samples with post-reaction CFSE-low samples. Alloreactive CD4+ clones were assigned to regulatory or non-regulatory origin by matching sequences to sorted unstimulated Treg and non-Treg repertoires. What TCRdb holds here is the immuneACCESS table cut down to in-frame rearrangements. Part of the clones is not present; checked against another copy, under half of the missing clones reflect an unresolved V gene, and the others are unexplained. V, J and clone size derive from that table, while D and trimming were established from the DNA sequence. The sample includes 100,000 or so clones, with approximately 94% observed a single time. The ten top clones hold approximately 0.3% of the sample.

Concerning this clone: There is no known antigen for this receptor. No base qualities exist here, and no much larger clone lies one base off it.

Taken from the germline V gene, the CDR1 and CDR2 loops are MNHNS and SASEGT. The cysteine opens and the phenylalanine closes a CDR3 of 13 amino acids. Just CDR3 DNA is preserved here, 39 bases in frame from base 1. Trimmed from V: 6 bases; trimmed from J: 2 bases; junction bases lacking a gene match: 3. TCRbeta CDR3 sequencing was performed on sorted unstimulated T cells and on proliferating T cells recovered from mixed lymphocyte reactions. Fresh whole blood from some ten HLA-typed healthy donors was used as the source from which PBMCs were isolated. Sample: CD4+ T cells sorted from blood. The chain was built from TRBV6-1 and TRBJ2-7, and TRBD2 matches 8 of the central bases. The source is a human donor in good health. The CDR3 here reads CASRTGGTYEQYF. At the DNA level, the sequence is TGTGCCAGCAGAACGGGGGGGACCTACGAGCAGTACTTC.